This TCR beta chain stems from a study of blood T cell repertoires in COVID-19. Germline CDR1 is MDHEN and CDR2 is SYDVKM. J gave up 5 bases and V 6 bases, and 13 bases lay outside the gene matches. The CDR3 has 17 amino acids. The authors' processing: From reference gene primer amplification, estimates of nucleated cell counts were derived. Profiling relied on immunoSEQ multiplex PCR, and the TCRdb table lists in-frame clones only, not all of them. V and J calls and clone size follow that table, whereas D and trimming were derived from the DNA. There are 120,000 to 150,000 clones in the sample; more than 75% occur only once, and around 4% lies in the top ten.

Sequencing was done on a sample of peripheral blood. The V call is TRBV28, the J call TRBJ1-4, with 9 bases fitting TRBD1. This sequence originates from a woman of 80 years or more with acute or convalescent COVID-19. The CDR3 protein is CASSRISYRGRNEKLFF. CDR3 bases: TGTGCCAGCAGCCGAATTTCCTACAGGGGGCGGAATGAAAAACTGTTTTTT. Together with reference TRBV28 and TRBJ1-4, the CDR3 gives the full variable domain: DVKVTQSSRYLVKRTGEKVFLECVQDMDHENMFWYRQDPGLGLRLIYFSYDVKMKEKGDIPEGYSVSREKKERFSLILESASTNQTSMYLCASSRISYRGRNEKLFFGSGTQLSVL.